The rows below give T cell receptor beta chains drawn from one sample of a study of T cells expressing NK-cell markers. Reanalyzing the 5' RACE reads, TCRdb keeps one entry per CDR3 protein, without DNA. The sample has 550,000 to 600,000 distinct CDR3 sequences. Sequencing was carried out using blood T cells: a sorted CD56 or NKG2C T cell subset, CD4+ or CD8+ T cells, or bulk PBMC T cells (not recorded which). The receptor source for this set is a man aged 18 to 35 in good health. Each CDR3 is given with its conserved first and last residue.

V gene	J gene	CDR3 protein
TRBV29-1	TRBJ2-5	CSADGTGMETQYF
TRBV7-6	TRBJ2-7	CASSLRIEGEQYF
TRBV12-3/TRBV12-4	TRBJ2-6	CASSLGGGANVLTF
TRBV20-1	TRBJ2-1	CSARREGGQFF
TRBV27	TRBJ1-5	CASSPSGANSNQPQHF
TRBV4-3	TRBJ2-3	CASSASGTGTDTQYF
TRBV19	TRBJ1-5	CASTEGARNQPQHF
TRBV5-1	TRBJ2-3	CASSLTGQKSTDTQYF
TRBV6-1	TRBJ2-5	CASSVTSRLETQYF
TRBV5-1	TRBJ2-7	CASSAPGQGAVYEQYF
TRBV28	TRBJ1-5	CASLQMNQPQHF
TRBV7-9	TRBJ2-2	CASSYLQTGWDTGELFF
TRBV5-6	TRBJ2-1	CASSLERHSYNEQFF
TRBV20-1	TRBJ2-5	CSARDKPLQTQYF
TRBV6-2/TRBV6-3	TRBJ2-7	CASRPTEGLAGGPYNSYEQYF
TRBV5-1	TRBJ2-1	CASSLETGTGGNEQFF
TRBV20-1	TRBJ2-4	CSARTAGFDKNIQYF
TRBV12-3/TRBV12-4	TRBJ2-1	CASSARTIGGIRDEQFF
TRBV7-2	TRBJ1-2	CASSQGRSYGYTF
TRBV12-3/TRBV12-4	TRBJ1-1	CASSSRRGPYGGTEAFF
TRBV27	TRBJ2-7	CASSPLGQAYEQYF
TRBV25-1	TRBJ1-1	CASSEYTGATEAFF
TRBV12-3/TRBV12-4	TRBJ1-2	CASSFGYERGYTF
TRBV6-1	TRBJ2-5	CASRDPHGTQYF
TRBV3-1	TRBJ2-1	CASSHATGSVQQFF
TRBV10-3	TRBJ2-1	CAISDGDLEDEQFF
TRBV5-1	TRBJ2-1	CASTPGPGSSYNEQFF
TRBV12-3/TRBV12-4	TRBJ2-1	CASTPGLAYNEQFF
TRBV6-5	TRBJ1-3	CASRGTVTPRVSGNTIYF
TRBV6-5	TRBJ2-5	CASRTGVYGETQYF
TRBV30	TRBJ2-3	CAWNRDSTDTQYF
TRBV20-1	TRBJ1-5	CSAQVPGSNQPQHF
TRBV15	TRBJ2-7	CATSRVGHPEQYF
TRBV29-1	TRBJ2-4	CSVESHGLAKNIQYF
TRBV29-1	TRBJ2-3	CSVEDGARGDTQYF
TRBV24-1	TRBJ2-2	CATSDFTDRMDGELFF
TRBV20-1	TRBJ2-7	CSARGPGPRSTYEQYF
TRBV6-2/TRBV6-3	TRBJ2-1	CASTTHPGTSGRDYSSYNEQFF
TRBV4-3	TRBJ2-1	CASSPRQGEQFF
TRBV11-2	TRBJ2-7	CASSTGGDETSVYEQYF
TRBV10-3	TRBJ2-1	CAIAGQAGNEQFF
TRBV28	TRBJ2-7	CASSFRSSYSYEQYF
TRBV28	TRBJ2-5	CASSLSGQGLQETQYF